These 8 T cell receptor beta chains share one sample of origin, sequenced in a study of CD8 T cell repertoires and HIV-1 epitope variants (dated by TCRdb to the early 2020s). No cognate antigen is known for these TCRs. Receptor amplification or capture employed the immunoSEQ multiplex PCR assay. Not all clones reach the TCRdb copy of this immuneACCESS table, which keeps in-frame sequences only. Checked studies attribute under half of the gap to unresolved V genes and leave the rest unexplained. Recorded for this sample are about 5,500 clones; 65% to 80% of them occurred a single time. In total, the top ten clones hold nearly 50% of the sample. The sequencing input was cultured CD8+ T cells derived from PBMCs. Receptors originate from a male donor with HIV.

The chain combines TRBV11-2 with TRBJ2-7, with 12 bases fitting TRBD2. The V gene end was trimmed by 5 bases and the J gene end by 4 bases; junction bases not matched to a gene: 3. From germline, CDR1 is SGHAT and CDR2 FQNNGV. CDR3 length equals 14 residues. Here the CDR3 DNA reads TGTGCCAGCAGCACTAGCGGGGGGCCTTACGAGCAGTACTTC. Amino acid sequence: CASSTSGGPYEQYF.

The rearrangement joins TRBV18 to TRBJ2-2; D not resolved. With 1 base removed from V and 3 bases from J, the gap between germline ends came to 3 bases. CDR3 size: 13 residues. CDR1 and CDR2 (germline): KGHSH, LQKENI. CDR3 sequence (DNA): TGTGCCAGCTCACCACAATACACCGGGGAGCTGTTTTTT. As protein: CASSPQYTGELFF.

The chain uses TRBV5-1 and TRBJ2-6; D remains unclear. This CDR3 contains 14 residues. V lost 3 bases to trimming and J lost 2 bases, with 6 bases between them. Germline V lookup: CDR1 SGHRS, CDR2 YFSETQ. Here the CDR3 reads CASSSLPGANVLTF. For the CDR3, the DNA is TGCGCCAGCAGCTCGCTACCTGGGGCCAACGTCCTGACTTTC.

The J gene is TRBJ2-1, the V gene TRBV10-3; D might be TRBD1 or TRBD2, each matching 5 bases. Per the germline V gene, CDR1 is ENHRY and CDR2 is SYGVKD. The CDR3 has 12 amino acids. V gave up 10 bases and J gave up 4 bases, with 11 bases separating them. CDR3 sequence reads: CATGDGYNEQFF. Here the CDR3 DNA reads TGTGCCACCGGGGACGGTTACAATGAGCAGTTCTTC.

Here the CDR3 DNA reads TGTGCCAGCAGCAGAAAAGGCCCAGGGAGGTACTACGAGCAGTACTTC. This sequence encodes CASSRKGPGRYYEQYF. The chain employs TRBV28 and TRBJ2-7; tentative D call: TRBD2 (6 bases). CDR1 MDHEN and CDR2 SYDVKM come from the germline V gene. The CDR3 is 16 residues long. The V end lost 6 bases, the J end lost 3 bases, and 21 bases lay between the germline ends.

The V and J genes are TRBV7-9 and TRBJ1-4; D is ambiguous. The CDR3 totals 12 residues. The ends were cut back, 10 bases at V and 7 bases at J, with 13 bases in the middle. Germline CDR1 and CDR2: SEHNR and FQNEAQ (reference sequence). This chain's CDR3 is CAIPLVGEKLFF. The CDR3, as DNA: TGTGCCATCCCGTTGGTAGGTGAAAAACTGTTTTTT.

The chain combines TRBV28 with TRBJ2-6, with D perhaps TRBD1 (5 bases). The germline V gene encodes CDR1 MDHEN and CDR2 SYDVKM. V was trimmed by 5 bases and J by 0 bases, leaving 8 bases between them. This CDR3 comprises 15 residues. CDR3 loop: CASSRTFSGANVLTF. As DNA, the CDR3 is TGTGCCAGCAGTAGGACATTCTCTGGGGCCAACGTCCTGACTTTC.

The chain recombines TRBV6-5 with TRBJ1-2; 8 bases fit TRBD1. J was trimmed by 8 bases and V by 6 bases; bases with no gene match: 11. From germline, CDR1 is MNHEY and CDR2 SVGAGI. The CDR3 totals 14 residues. The CDR3 reads CASRGRSGGRGYTF. Written as DNA, the CDR3 is TGTGCCAGCAGGGGACGATCAGGGGGCCGAGGCTACACCTTC.